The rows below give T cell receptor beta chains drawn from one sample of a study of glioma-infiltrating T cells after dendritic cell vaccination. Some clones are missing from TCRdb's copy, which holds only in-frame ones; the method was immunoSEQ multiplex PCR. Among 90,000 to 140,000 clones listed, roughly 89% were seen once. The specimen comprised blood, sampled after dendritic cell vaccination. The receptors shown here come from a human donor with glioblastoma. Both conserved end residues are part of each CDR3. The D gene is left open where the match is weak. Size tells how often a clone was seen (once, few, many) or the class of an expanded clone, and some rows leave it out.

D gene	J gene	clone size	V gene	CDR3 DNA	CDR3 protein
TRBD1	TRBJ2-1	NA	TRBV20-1	TGCAGTGCGGAAGAACGGGACAGGCAGTTCTTC	CSAEERDRQFF
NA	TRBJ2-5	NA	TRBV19	TGTGCCTCCAGCGTTGCGGATCAAGAGACCCAGTACTTC	CASSVADQETQYF
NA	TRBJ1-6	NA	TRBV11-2	TGTGCCAGCAGCGCGGGACTCGATAATTCACCCCTCCACTTT	CASSAGLDNSPLHF
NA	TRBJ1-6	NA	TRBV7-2	TGTGCCAGCAGCTTAAAGCCGGGTTGGAATTCACCCCTCCACTTT	CASSLKPGWNSPLHF
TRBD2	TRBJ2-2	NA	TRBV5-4	TGTGCCAGCAGCTGGGGGGTCGCGGGGGACACCGGGGAGCTGTTTTTT	CASSWGVAGDTGELFF
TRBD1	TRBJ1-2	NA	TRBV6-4	TGTGCCAGCAGCCCCCGGGGACAGGGGAACGAAGGCTACACCTTC	CASSPRGQGNEGYTF
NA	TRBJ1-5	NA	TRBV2	TGTGCCAGCAGTGTCGACAGAAGCAATCAGCCCCAGCATTTT	CASSVDRSNQPQHF
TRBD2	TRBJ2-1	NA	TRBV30	TGTGCCTGGAGTAGGGTAGCGGCCGGGGGGGAGCAGTTCTTC	CAWSRVAAGGEQFF
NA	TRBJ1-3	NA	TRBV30	TGTGCCTGGAGACCCGGGGTGATCTCTGGAAACACCATATATTTT	CAWRPGVISGNTIYF
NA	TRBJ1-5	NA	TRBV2	TGTGCCAGCAGTGCAGGGAGGGGCAATCAGCCCCAGCATTTT	CASSAGRGNQPQHF
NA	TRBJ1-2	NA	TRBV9	TGTGCCAGCAGCGTAGGGGGGGATGGCTACACCTTC	CASSVGGDGYTF
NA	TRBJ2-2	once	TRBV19	TGTGCCAGTAGTCCTACACTAAACACCGGGGAGCTGTTTTTT	CASSPTLNTGELFF
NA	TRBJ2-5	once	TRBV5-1	TGCGCCAGTCGGGACACCGGAGAGACCCAGTACTTC	CASRDTGETQYF
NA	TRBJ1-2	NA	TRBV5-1	TGCGCCAGCAGCGCCCCAGGGAACTATGGCTACACCTTC	CASSAPGNYGYTF
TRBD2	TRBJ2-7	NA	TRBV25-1	TGTGCCAGCAGTGACCTAGCGGGAGGTTCCTACGAGCAGTACTTC	CASSDLAGGSYEQYF
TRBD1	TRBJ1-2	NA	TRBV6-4	TGTGCCAGCAGTGTCGGCCGGGACAGGGGTGGCTATGGCTACACCTTC	CASSVGRDRGGYGYTF
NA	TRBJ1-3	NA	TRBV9	TGTGCCAGCAGCGTAAGGAGCTCTGGAAACACCATATATTTT	CASSVRSSGNTIYF
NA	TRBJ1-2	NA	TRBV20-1	TGCAGTGCTAGAGATGGTACAGGGAACACCTTC	CSARDGTGNTF
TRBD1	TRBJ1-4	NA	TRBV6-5	TGTGCCAGCAGACCCAGACAGGGTCGGGAAAAACTGTTTTTT	CASRPRQGREKLFF
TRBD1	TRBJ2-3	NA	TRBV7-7	TGTGCTAGCAGCCCCCGTCTTGGGACAGGGCAGTATTTT	CASSPRLGTGQYF
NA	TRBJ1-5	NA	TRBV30	TGTGCTTGGAGTGCAAGAGGGGGTACAGGCGGTCGGGGTCAGCCCCAGCATTTT	CAWSARGGTGGRGQPQHF
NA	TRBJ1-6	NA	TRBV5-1	TGCGCCAGCAGCTTAAATAGGGAGTCACCCCTCCACTTT	CASSLNRESPLHF
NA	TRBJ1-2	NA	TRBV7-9	TGTGCCAGCAGCTACCTCGACAGTTATTTCGGGTACACCTTC	CASSYLDSYFGYTF
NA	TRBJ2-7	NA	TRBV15	TGTGCCACCAGCAGAGAGAGAAACAGCTACGAGCAGTACTTC	CATSRERNSYEQYF
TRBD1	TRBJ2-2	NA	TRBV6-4	TGTGCCAGCAGAGCGGACAGGGCTGGCACCGGGGAGCTGTTTTTT	CASRADRAGTGELFF
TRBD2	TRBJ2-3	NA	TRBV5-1	TGCGCCAGCAGCTCGAGCGGGACTGGAGATACGCAGTATTTT	CASSSSGTGDTQYF
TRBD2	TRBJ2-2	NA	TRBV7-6	TGTGCCACTGGGACTAGGGGCGGCGGGGAGCTGTTTTTT	CATGTRGGGELFF
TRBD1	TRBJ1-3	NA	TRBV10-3	TGTGCCATCAGTGACGGACAGGCCTCTGGAAACACCATATATTTT	CAISDGQASGNTIYF
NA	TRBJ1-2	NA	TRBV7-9	TGTGCCAGCAGCTTAGATACAGGCCCTGGCTACACCTTC	CASSLDTGPGYTF
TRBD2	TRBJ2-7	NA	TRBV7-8	TGTGCCAGCAGCTTATTGGGACTAGCAGGGAACGAGCAGTACTTC	CASSLLGLAGNEQYF
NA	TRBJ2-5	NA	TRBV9	TGTGCCAGCAGCGTAGATGTTGGTATGAGGGAGACCCAGTACTTC	CASSVDVGMRETQYF
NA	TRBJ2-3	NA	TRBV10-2	TGCGCCAGCAGTGTCGGGGGGCTGGGAGATACGCAGTATTTT	CASSVGGLGDTQYF
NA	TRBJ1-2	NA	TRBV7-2	TGTGCCAGCAGCTTAGGGGGCGGCGCGTCAAACTATGGCTACACCTTC	CASSLGGGASNYGYTF
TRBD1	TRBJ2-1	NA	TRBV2	TGTGCCAGCAGTGAAGAGGGGGCCGGTGAGCAGTTCTTC	CASSEEGAGEQFF
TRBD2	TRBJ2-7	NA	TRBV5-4	TGTGCCAGCAGCGCCTTAGCGGGGGGGCTCGACGAGCAGTACTTC	CASSALAGGLDEQYF
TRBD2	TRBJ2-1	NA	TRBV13	TGTGCCAGCAGCTTCGGGACTAGCGGGAATCATGAGCAGTTCTTC	CASSFGTSGNHEQFF
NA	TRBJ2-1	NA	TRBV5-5	TGTGCCAGCAGCTTGGGACCTAGAGATAGCGATGAGCAGTTCTTC	CASSLGPRDSDEQFF
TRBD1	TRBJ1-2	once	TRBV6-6	TGTGCCAGCAGTTCGCGGACAGGGGAAAACGGCTACACCTTC	CASSSRTGENGYTF
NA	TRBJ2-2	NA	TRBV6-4	TGTGCCAGCAGAGCCCGTCACACCGGGGAGCTGTTTTTT	CASRARHTGELFF
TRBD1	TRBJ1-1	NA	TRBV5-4	TGTGCCAGCAGCTTGGACAGGGGGAACACTGAAGCTTTCTTT	CASSLDRGNTEAFF
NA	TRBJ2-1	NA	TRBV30	TGTGCCTGCGCCACAAGCCTAGGGAGCAATGAGCAGTTCTTC	CACATSLGSNEQFF
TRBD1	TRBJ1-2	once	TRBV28	TGTGCCAGCAGCTCGACAGGGGGCCGGAACTATGGCTACACCTTC	CASSSTGGRNYGYTF
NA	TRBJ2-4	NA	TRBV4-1	TGCGCCAGCAGCACAGGCGGGGGCCGTCCGAACATTCAGTACTTC	CASSTGGGRPNIQYF
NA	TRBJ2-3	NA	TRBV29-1	TGCAGCGTTGAAGAAGCGCGGCTACTCTTCAAGAGCACAGATACGCAGTATTTT	CSVEEARLLFKSTDTQYF
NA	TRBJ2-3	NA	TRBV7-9	TGTGCCAGCAGCGCCCGACAGGCAGATACGCAGTATTTT	CASSARQADTQYF
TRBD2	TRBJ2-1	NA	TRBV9	TGTGCCAGCAGCGTAGTTGCTTGGGAGGGATCCGATTCTGAGCAGTTCTTC	CASSVVAWEGSDSEQFF
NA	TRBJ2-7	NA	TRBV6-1	TGTGCCAGCAGGGCCGTAAGTTCCTCCTACGAGCAGTACTTC	CASRAVSSSYEQYF
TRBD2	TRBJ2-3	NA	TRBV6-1	TGTGCCACCTCGGGAGGGGGAGATACGCAGTATTTT	CATSGGGDTQYF
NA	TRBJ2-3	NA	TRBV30	TGTGCCTGGAGTGGCTGGGGCGAAAGCACAGATACGCAGTATTTT	CAWSGWGESTDTQYF
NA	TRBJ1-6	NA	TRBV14	TGTGCCAGCAGCCGGGACATCGGAAATTCACCCCTCCACTTT	CASSRDIGNSPLHF
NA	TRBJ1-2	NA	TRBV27	TGTGCCAGCAGTTTATCGTGGCAGGGCAGCTATGGCTACACCTTC	CASSLSWQGSYGYTF
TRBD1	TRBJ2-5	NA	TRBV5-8	TGTGCCAGCAGCTTGCCGGGACAGGGGCAAGAGACCCAGTACTTC	CASSLPGQGQETQYF
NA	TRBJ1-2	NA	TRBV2	TGTGCCAGCAGTGAAGCCCTAGGGGATATCTATGGCTACACCTTC	CASSEALGDIYGYTF
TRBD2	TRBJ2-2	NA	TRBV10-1	TGCGCCAGCCCCCGTGCGGGGGGGCGCGGCACCGGGGAGCTGTTTTTT	CASPRAGGRGTGELFF
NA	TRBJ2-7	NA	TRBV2	TGTGCCAGCAGTGGAACGGGGAACGAGCAGTACTTC	CASSGTGNEQYF
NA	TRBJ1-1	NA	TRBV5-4	TGTGCCAGCAGCTTGGTCTGGGAGGGGGATGGGGAAGCTTTCTTT	CASSLVWEGDGEAFF
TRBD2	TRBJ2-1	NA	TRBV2	TGTGCCAGCAGTGTAGGACTAGCGAACAATGAGCAGTTCTTC	CASSVGLANNEQFF